The clone carrying this TCR beta chain was observed a few times. The target antigen is unknown. This specimen belongs to a study of regulatory T cells in long-lasting Graves disease. Study outcomes and limitations: Newly diagnosed disease favored TRBV20-1 and TRBJ2-1 over persistent disease.

This CDR3 is 13 amino acids long. Germline CDR1 and CDR2: MGHRA and YSYEKL. The V end lost 1 base, the J end lost 12 bases, and 15 bases lay between the germline ends. Through Arm-PCR of CDR3 regions and iRepertoire HTBI primers, TCR beta libraries were built. TCRdb re-called the multiplex PCR reads through MiXCR, storing one row per CDR3 protein. The data show 550,000 to 700,000 distinct CDR3 sequences, with 15% to 20% seen just once and 9.5% to 15% held by the top ten. Time point here: newly diagnosed GD, antithyroid drugs for less than 3 months. Preparation of the TCR library used RNA extracted from PBMCs. These data were also filed under a second study, of T cells in Graves' hyperthyroidism and ophthalmopathy.

The specimen comprised peripheral blood mononuclear cells (PBMCs), sampled at new diagnosis, from a patient treated with antithyroid drugs. This sequence joins TRBV4-1 and TRBJ1-1; no clear D. The TCR was taken from a man aged 18 to 30 with Graves disease. The CDR3 spells CASSQVGVLSTFF. The CDR3 DNA follows: TGCGCCAGCAGCCAAGTCGGGGTTCTCTCGACTTTCTTT.